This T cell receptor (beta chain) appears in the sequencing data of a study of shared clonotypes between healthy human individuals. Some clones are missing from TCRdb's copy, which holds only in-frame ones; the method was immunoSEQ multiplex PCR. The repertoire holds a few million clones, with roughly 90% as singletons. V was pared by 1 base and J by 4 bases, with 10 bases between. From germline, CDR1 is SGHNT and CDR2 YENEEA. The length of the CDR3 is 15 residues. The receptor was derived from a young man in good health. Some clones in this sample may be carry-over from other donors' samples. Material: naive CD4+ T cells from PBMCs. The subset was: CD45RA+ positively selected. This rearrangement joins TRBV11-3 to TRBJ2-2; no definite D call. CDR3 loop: CASSLGSHSTGELFF. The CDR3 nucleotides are TGTGCCAGCAGCTTAGGGTCCCACAGCACCGGGGAGCTGTTTTTT.